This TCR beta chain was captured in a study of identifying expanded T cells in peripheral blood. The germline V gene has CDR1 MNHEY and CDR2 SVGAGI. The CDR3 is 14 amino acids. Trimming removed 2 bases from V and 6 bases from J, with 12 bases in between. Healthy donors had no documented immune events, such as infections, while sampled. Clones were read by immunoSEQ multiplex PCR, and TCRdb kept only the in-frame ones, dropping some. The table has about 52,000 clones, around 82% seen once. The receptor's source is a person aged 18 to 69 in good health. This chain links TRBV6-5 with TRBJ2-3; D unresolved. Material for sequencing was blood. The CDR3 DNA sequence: TGTGCCAGCAGTTACAGGGCAGAAGGGGATACGCAGTATTTT. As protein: CASSYRAEGDTQYF.